These 20 T cell receptor beta chains were all obtained from the same sample, sequenced in a study of human T cells and chemical hapten exposure. Time point defined: pre-sensitization, week 0. Described treatment: therapeutic diphenylcyclopropenone sensitization with weekly scalp DPC. TCRdb reanalysed the RACE reads using MiXCR and keeps one entry per CDR3 protein. The sample has 150,000 to 200,000 distinct CDR3 sequences, 25% to 30% seen once. The material was whole blood, obtained in connection with sensitization to the hapten diphenylcyclopropenone (DPC). The receptors shown here come from a woman between 25 and 40 years old with alopecia areata. Some clones in this sample may be carry-over from other donors' samples.

This clonotype has just a few counts. The gene calls are TRBV5-6 and TRBJ2-3; D is possibly TRBD1 (6 bases). This CDR3 is built from 13 residues. CDR1 is SGHDT and CDR2 is YYEEEE in the germline V gene. Between the trimmed V and J ends, which lost 6 bases and 6 bases, there was a span of 14 bases. The CDR3 spells CASNTRQADTQYF. Here the CDR3 DNA reads TGTGCCAGCAACACTCGACAGGCTGATACGCAGTATTTT.

This chain connects TRBV27 to TRBJ2-1; 9 nucleotides match TRBD2. CDR3 length equals 16 residues. CDR1 and CDR2 (germline): MNHEY, SMNVEV (reference sequence). V lost 1 base, J lost 6 bases, and 7 bases stayed unmatched. In DNA, the CDR3 is TGTGCCAGCAGTTTATTAACGAGCGGGAGGCCCAATGAGCAGTTCTTC. Protein: CASSLLTSGRPNEQFF.

This clonotype showed up just a few times. The chain links TRBV12-3 or TRBV12-4 to TRBJ2-7; D is tentatively TRBD1 or TRBD2 (5 bases each). The CDR3 contains 11 residues. Trimming took 4 bases from V and 9 from J, leaving 10 bases between them. Written as DNA, the CDR3 is TGTGCCAGCAGTTGGGGGTCTGTGCAGTACTTC. Its protein is CASSWGSVQYF.

The rearrangement uses TRBV29-1 and TRBJ2-1; the D is unclear. CDR3 size: 14 residues. Between the trimmed V and J ends, which lost 4 bases and 4 bases, there was a span of 14 bases. Germline loops: CDR1 SQVTM, CDR2 ANQGSEA. The CDR3 spells CSVATVLQYNEQFF. The CDR3 DNA is TGCAGCGTTGCTACCGTTCTTCAATACAATGAGCAGTTCTTC.

The V and J genes are TRBV10-3 and TRBJ1-5; a weak D match, TRBD1 (5 bases). The CDR3 consists of 15 residues. Germline V gene sequence: CDR1 ENHRY, CDR2 SYGVKD. The ends were cut back, 6 bases at V and 6 bases at J, with 18 bases in the middle. The chain's CDR3 is CAISPLGAEGQPQHF. The CDR3 DNA is TGTGCCATCAGCCCTCTAGGGGCGGAGGGTCAGCCCCAGCATTTT.

This clonotype has only a few counts. V gene TRBV3-1 combines with J gene TRBJ1-3; D may be TRBD1 (5 bases). Germline V gene sequence: CDR1 LGHDT, CDR2 YNNKEL (reference sequence). V was shortened by 4 bases and J by 4 bases, with 14 bases between the two germline ends. This CDR3 has 15 amino acids. CDR3 nucleotides: TGTGCCAGCAGCCTGGGGGAGGGGAGCGGAAACACCATATATTTT. Translating gives CASSLGEGSGNTIYF.

This chain uses TRBV2 with TRBJ1-2, with D unclear. The ends were cut back, 3 bases at V and 7 bases at J, with 9 bases in the middle. Germline CDR1 reads SNHLY; CDR2 reads FYNNEI. The CDR3 length is 12 residues. This CDR3 is CASSDTWSGYTF. The CDR3 bases are TGTGCCAGCAGTGATACATGGAGTGGCTACACCTTC. Full variable domain (rest looked up from reference TRBV2 and TRBJ1-2): EPEVTQTPSHQVTQMGQEVILRCVPISNHLYFYWYRQILGQKVEFLVSFYNNEISEKSEIFDDQFSVERPDGSNFTLKIRSTKLEDSAMYFCASSDTWSGYTFGSGTRLTVV.

There are a few counts of this clonotype. The CDR3 spells CSARMWGTYSLSKNIQYF. For the CDR3, the DNA is TGCAGTGCTAGAATGTGGGGGACTTACTCCCTTTCCAAAAACATTCAGTACTTC. The chain employs TRBV20-1 and TRBJ2-4; D is possibly TRBD2 (6 bases). Trimming took off 2 bases at V and 2 bases at J, with 22 bases between the two ends. The CDR3 extends over 18 amino acids. Germline CDR1 reads DFQATT; CDR2 reads SNEGSKA (reference sequence).

This chain uses TRBV9 with TRBJ1-1, with TRBD1 as a possible D gene (6 bases). This CDR3 contains 14 residues. Germline values: CDR1 SGDLS, CDR2 YYNGEE. Trimming left V 0 bases short and J 6 bases short, with 12 bases between. The CDR3 loop is CASSVVGGLAEAFF. Here the CDR3 DNA reads TGTGCCAGCAGCGTAGTGGGGGGCTTGGCTGAAGCTTTCTTT. The complete variable domain, with remaining parts taken from reference TRBV9 and TRBJ1-1, reads DSGVTQTPKHLITATGQRVTLRCSPRSGDLSVYWYQQSLDQGLQFLIQYYNGEERAKGNILERFSAQQFPDLHSELNLSSLELGDSALYFCASSVVGGLAEAFFGQGTRLTVV.

This clonotype was seen more than once but under ten times. This chain connects TRBV11-2 to TRBJ1-1; TRBD1 matches 7 bases. The J segment lost 1 base and the V segment lost 2 bases, leaving 7 bases of the junction unmatched. The germline CDR1 and CDR2 sequences are SGHAT and FQNNGV. CDR3 size: 16 residues. The CDR3 loop reads CASSLTGTAWNTEAFF. Written as DNA, the CDR3 is TGTGCCAGCAGCTTAACCGGGACAGCTTGGAACACTGAAGCTTTCTTT.

Only a few counts were recorded for this clonotype. J is TRBJ2-1 and V is TRBV28; maybe TRBD1 (7 bases). The V end was cut by 2 bases, the J end by 3 bases, with 14 bases between. Germline loops: CDR1 MDHEN, CDR2 SYDVKM. The CDR3 is made up of 16 amino acids. The CDR3 sequence: CASSLTGAGRYNEQFF. The CDR3 DNA sequence: TGTGCCAGCAGTTTAACAGGGGCGGGACGCTACAATGAGCAGTTCTTC.

This clonotype was observed at least ten times. The J gene is TRBJ1-2, the V gene TRBV9; D gene ambiguous. Per the germline V gene, CDR1 is SGDLS and CDR2 is YYNGEE. V was clipped by 0 bases and J by 4 bases, with 10 bases between them. The CDR3 contains 14 residues. CDR3 coding DNA: TGTGCCAGCAGCGTAGCGGATCTGTCCTATGGCTACACCTTC. Translation gives CASSVADLSYGYTF.

The chain carries TRBV2 and TRBJ2-3; D possibly matches TRBD1 or TRBD2 (5 bases each). Between the trimmed V and J ends, which lost 4 bases and 0 bases, there was a span of 20 bases. The CDR3 is 18 residues long. CDR1 is SNHLY and CDR2 is FYNNEI in the germline V gene. The chain's CDR3 is CASSGGRGASASTDTQYF. The CDR3 DNA is TGTGCCAGCAGTGGAGGACGGGGCGCGTCAGCTAGCACAGATACGCAGTATTTT.

The rearrangement joins TRBV6-1 to TRBJ2-1; D perhaps matches TRBD1 (5 bases). Germline V gives CDR1 MNHNS, CDR2 SASEGT. V dropped 10 bases and J dropped 7 bases, with 14 bases sitting between them. The CDR3 extends over 12 amino acids. The CDR3 reads CAIKRQRNEQFF. The CDR3 DNA reads as TGTGCCATCAAAAGACAGAGGAATGAGCAGTTCTTC.

The V gene is TRBV29-1, the J gene TRBJ2-3; D ambiguous. Trimming left V 4 bases short and J 4 bases short, with 15 bases between. In germline, CDR1 is SQVTM, CDR2 ANQGSEA. The CDR3 has 14 residues. The CDR3 protein is CSVADNPHSDTQYF. The CDR3 DNA is TGCAGCGTTGCAGATAACCCCCATTCAGATACGCAGTATTTT.

V and J are TRBV25-1 and TRBJ1-3; D gene unclear. The V end was cut by 2 bases, the J end by 5 bases, with 4 bases between. Germline CDR1 and CDR2: MGHDK and SYGVNS. The length of the CDR3 is 12 residues. DNA of the CDR3: TGTGCCAGCAGTGAAAACAGAAACACCATATATTTT. Its translation: CASSENRNTIYF.

The rearrangement links TRBV29-1 to TRBJ2-1, with D unresolved. Germline-derived CDR1 and CDR2 are SQVTM and ANQGSEA. This CDR3 region has 14 residues. V was shortened by 3 bases and J by 3 bases, with 12 bases between the two germline ends. Written as DNA, the CDR3 is TGCAGCGTTGACCCCCAGGCCGGCTACAATGAGCAGTTCTTC. Its protein is CSVDPQAGYNEQFF.

This clonotype was counted a few times. The chain has TRBV28 and TRBJ2-7; TRBD2 agrees at 9 bases. Trimming removed 7 bases from V and 3 bases from J; junction bases left unmatched: 10. The germline gives CDR1 MDHEN, CDR2 SYDVKM. CDR3 size: 15 residues. The CDR3 protein is CASTPSGAYIYEQYF. The CDR3, as DNA: TGTGCCAGCACCCCTAGCGGGGCCTACATCTACGAGCAGTACTTC.

The sample holds a few counts of this clonotype. Here the CDR3 reads CSADRLKNGYTF. In DNA form, the CDR3 reads TGCAGTGCTGACCGACTTAAGAATGGCTACACCTTC. V is TRBV20-1 and J is TRBJ1-2, with D unclear. CDR1 and CDR2 (germline): DFQATT, SNEGSKA (reference sequence). The CDR3 length is 12 residues. V was cut by 5 bases and J by 6 bases, with 13 bases left in between.

In its sample, this clonotype was seen a few times. CDR3 coding DNA: TGTGCCAGCTCACGTGACAGTTCGGGGGGCACTGAAGCTTTCTTT. Amino acid sequence: CASSRDSSGGTEAFF. The chain has TRBV18 and TRBJ1-1; TRBD1 is a possible D gene (5 bases). This CDR3 is built from 15 residues. V lost 4 bases and J lost 4, with 16 bases in between. Germline assignment: CDR1 KGHSH and CDR2 LQKENI.